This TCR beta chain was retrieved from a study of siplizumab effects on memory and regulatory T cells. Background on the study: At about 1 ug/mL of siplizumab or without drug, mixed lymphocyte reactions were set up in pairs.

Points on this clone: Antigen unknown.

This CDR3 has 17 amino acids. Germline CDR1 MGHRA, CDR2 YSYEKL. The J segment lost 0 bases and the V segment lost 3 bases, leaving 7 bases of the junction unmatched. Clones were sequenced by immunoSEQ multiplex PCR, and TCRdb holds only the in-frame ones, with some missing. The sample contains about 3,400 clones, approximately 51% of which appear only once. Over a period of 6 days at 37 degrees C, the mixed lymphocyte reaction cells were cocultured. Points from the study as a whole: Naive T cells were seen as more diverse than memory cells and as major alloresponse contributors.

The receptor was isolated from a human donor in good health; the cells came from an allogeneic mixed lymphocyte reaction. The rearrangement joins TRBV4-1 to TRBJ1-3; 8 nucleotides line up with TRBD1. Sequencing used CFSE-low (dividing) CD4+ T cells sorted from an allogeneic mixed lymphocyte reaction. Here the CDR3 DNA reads TGCGCCAGCAGCCAGGGTCGGGACAGGTACTCTGGAAACACCATATATTTT. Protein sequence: CASSQGRDRYSGNTIYF.